This TCR beta chain was recovered during a study of shared clonotypes between healthy human individuals. At the level of the study: Each donor had three CD4 naive, three CD4 memory, two CD8 naive and one CD8 memory plate.

Nashville, Tennessee was home to all donors, each a Caucasian adult. The study, taken as a whole, reports: Lower generation probabilities were found for non-shared clonotypes than for those shared by all four donors.

Sequencing was at deep level. TCRdb's copy holds only in-frame clones and misses some; the assay was immunoSEQ multiplex PCR. The data contain 2 million to 3 million clones, 93% of them seen just once; the ten biggest clones take up around 0.4%. As for this clone: Its antigen is unidentified.

The length of the CDR3 is 13 residues. The V gene's germline CDR1 is MRHNA and CDR2 SNTAGT. J lost 4 bases, V lost 6 bases, and 5 bases had no gene match. This clonotype was obtained from a man between 18 and 35 years old in good health. Some clones in this sample may be carry-over from other donors' samples. Sequencing input: naive CD4+ T cells from PBMCs. Subset of the sample: CD45RA+ positively selected. The chain links TRBV6-4 to TRBJ1-2; TRBD1 matches at 7 bases. CDR3 region: CASSQGGSYGYTF. The CDR3 nucleotides are TGTGCCAGCAGCCAGGGGGGTTCCTATGGCTACACCTTC.